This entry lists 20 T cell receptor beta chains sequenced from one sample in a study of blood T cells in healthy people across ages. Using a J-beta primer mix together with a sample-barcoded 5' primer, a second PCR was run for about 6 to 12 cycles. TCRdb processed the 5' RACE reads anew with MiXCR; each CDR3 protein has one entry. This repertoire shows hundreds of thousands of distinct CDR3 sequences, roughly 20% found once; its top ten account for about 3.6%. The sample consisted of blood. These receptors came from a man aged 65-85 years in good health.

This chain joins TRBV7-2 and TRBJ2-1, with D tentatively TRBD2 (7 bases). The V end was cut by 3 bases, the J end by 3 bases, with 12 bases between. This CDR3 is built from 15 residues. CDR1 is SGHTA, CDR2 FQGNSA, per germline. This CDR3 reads CASSLGGLFYNEQFF. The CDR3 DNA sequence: TGTGCCAGCAGCTTGGGGGGGCTTTTCTACAATGAGCAGTTCTTC.

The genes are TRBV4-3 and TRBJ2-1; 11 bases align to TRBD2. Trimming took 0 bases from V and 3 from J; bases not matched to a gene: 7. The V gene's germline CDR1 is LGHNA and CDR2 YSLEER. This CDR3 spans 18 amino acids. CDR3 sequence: CASSQDYRGTSGYNEQFF. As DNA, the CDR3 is TGCGCCAGCAGCCAAGACTATCGCGGGACTAGCGGCTACAATGAGCAGTTCTTC.

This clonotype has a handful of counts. This chain's CDR3 is CSARELVAGYYEQYF. CDR3 in DNA: TGCAGTGCTAGAGAGCTGGTGGCGGGGTACTACGAGCAGTACTTC. The rearrangement uses TRBV20-1 and TRBJ2-7; D is possibly TRBD2 (6 bases). V shed 0 bases and J shed 3 bases, with 15 bases lying between them. The germline gives CDR1 DFQATT, CDR2 SNEGSKA (reference sequence). This CDR3 spans 15 amino acids.

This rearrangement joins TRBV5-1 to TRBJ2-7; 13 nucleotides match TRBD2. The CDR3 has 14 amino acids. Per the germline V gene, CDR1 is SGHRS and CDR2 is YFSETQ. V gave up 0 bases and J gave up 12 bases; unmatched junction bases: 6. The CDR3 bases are TGCGCCAGCAGCTTGGGGGGACTAGCGGGATTGCCGTACTTC. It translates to CASSLGGLAGLPYF.

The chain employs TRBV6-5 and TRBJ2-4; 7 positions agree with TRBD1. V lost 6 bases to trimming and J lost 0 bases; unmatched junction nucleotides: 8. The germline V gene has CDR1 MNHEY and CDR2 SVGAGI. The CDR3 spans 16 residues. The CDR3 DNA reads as TGTGCCAGCAGCCCGACAGGGAGAGTAGCCAAAAACATTCAGTACTTC. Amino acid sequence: CASSPTGRVAKNIQYF.

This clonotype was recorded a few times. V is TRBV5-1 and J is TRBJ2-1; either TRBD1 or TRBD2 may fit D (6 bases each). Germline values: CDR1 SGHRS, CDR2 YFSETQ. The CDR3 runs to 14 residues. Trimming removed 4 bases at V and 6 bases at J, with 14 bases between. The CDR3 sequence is CASSGGPRTNEQFF. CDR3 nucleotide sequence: TGCGCCAGCAGCGGGGGGCCTAGGACCAATGAGCAGTTCTTC.

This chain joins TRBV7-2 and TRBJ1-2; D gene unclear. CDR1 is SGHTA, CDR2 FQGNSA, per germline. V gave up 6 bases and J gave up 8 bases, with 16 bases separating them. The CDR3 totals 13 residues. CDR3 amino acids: CASSPGPSQGYTF. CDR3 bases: TGTGCCAGCAGTCCTGGGCCTTCTCAGGGCTACACCTTC.

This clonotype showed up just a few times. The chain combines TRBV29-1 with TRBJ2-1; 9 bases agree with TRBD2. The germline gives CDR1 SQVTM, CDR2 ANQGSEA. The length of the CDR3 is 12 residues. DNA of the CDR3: TGCATCGCTAGCGGGAACCACAATGAGCAGTTCTTC. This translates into CIASGNHNEQFF.

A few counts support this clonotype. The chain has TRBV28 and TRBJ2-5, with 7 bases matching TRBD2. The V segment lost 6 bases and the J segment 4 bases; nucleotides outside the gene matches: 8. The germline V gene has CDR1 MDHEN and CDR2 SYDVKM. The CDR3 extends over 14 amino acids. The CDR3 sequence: CASRIGEGIETQYF. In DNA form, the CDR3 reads TGTGCCAGCAGGATCGGGGAGGGAATAGAGACCCAGTACTTC.

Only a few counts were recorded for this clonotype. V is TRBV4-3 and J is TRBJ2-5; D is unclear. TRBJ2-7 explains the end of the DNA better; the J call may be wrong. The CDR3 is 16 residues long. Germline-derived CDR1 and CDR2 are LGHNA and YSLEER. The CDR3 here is CASSQGVALTSYEQYF. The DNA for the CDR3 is TGCGCCAGCAGCCAAGGGGTAGCCCTGACCTCCTACGAGCAGTACTTC.

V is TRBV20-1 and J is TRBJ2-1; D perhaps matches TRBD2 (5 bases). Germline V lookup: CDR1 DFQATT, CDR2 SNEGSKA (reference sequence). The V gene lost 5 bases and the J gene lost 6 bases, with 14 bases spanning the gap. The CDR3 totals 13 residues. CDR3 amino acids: CSASLTRINEQFF. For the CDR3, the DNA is TGCAGTGCTTCACTTACTAGGATCAATGAGCAGTTCTTC.

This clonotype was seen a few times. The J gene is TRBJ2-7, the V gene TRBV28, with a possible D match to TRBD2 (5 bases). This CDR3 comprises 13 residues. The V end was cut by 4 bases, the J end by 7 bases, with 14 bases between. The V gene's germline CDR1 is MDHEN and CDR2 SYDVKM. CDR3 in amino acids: CASSSPSGLEQYF. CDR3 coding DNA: TGTGCCAGCAGTTCCCCCAGCGGATTAGAGCAGTACTTC.

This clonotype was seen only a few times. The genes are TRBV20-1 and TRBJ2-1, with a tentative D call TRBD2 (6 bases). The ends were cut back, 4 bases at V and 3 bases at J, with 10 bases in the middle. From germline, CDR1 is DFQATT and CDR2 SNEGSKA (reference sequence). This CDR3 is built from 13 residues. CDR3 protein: CSAMRRDYNEQFF. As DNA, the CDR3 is TGCAGTGCTATGAGGCGGGACTACAATGAGCAGTTCTTC.

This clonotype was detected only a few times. The CDR3 loop reads CASSLGDRANEQFF. In nucleotides, the CDR3 is TGTGCCAGCAGCTTAGGGGACAGGGCTAATGAGCAGTTCTTC. This chain joins TRBV7-9 and TRBJ2-1, with 9 bases aligning to TRBD1. The CDR3 extends over 14 amino acids. CDR1 is SEHNR, CDR2 FQNEAQ, per germline (reference sequence). The trim removed 1 base at V and 7 bases at J, leaving 2 bases unmatched. Full variable domain (missing parts from reference TRBV7-9 and TRBJ2-1): DTGVSQNPRHKITKRGQNVTFRCDPISEHNRLYWYRQTLGQGPEFLTYFQNEAQLEKSRLLSDRFSAERPKGSFSTLEIQRTEQGDSAMYLCASSLGDRANEQFFGPGTRLTVL.

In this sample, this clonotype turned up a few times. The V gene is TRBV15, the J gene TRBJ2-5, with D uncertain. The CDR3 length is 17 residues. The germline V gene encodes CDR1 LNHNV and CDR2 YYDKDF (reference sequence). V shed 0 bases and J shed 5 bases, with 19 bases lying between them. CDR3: CATSRDPGPGTVETQYF. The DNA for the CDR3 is TGTGCCACCAGCAGAGATCCCGGGCCAGGCACCGTGGAGACCCAGTACTTC.

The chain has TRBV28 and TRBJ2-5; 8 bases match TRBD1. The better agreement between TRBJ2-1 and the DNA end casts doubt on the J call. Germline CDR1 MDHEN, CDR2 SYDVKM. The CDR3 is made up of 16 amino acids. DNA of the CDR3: TGTGCCAGCAGTCAAAAACAGGGGGTCGGCCACAATGAGCAGTTCTTC. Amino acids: CASSQKQGVGHNEQFF.

CDR3 loop: CASSSTGDSYNEQFF. CDR3 nucleotides: TGTGCCAGCAGTTCCACAGGGGACTCCTACAATGAGCAGTTCTTC. This sequence joins TRBV28 and TRBJ2-1; 7 bases agree with TRBD1. The CDR3 length is 15 residues. Germline V gene lookup returns CDR1 MDHEN and CDR2 SYDVKM. V was clipped by 4 bases and J by 0 bases; unmatched bases: 3.

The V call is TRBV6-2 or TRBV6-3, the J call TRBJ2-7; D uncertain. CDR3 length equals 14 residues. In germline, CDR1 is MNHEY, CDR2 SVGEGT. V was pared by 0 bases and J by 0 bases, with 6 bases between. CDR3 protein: CASSYSPSSYEQYF. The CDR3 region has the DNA TGTGCCAGCAGTTACTCGCCGAGCTCCTACGAGCAGTACTTC.

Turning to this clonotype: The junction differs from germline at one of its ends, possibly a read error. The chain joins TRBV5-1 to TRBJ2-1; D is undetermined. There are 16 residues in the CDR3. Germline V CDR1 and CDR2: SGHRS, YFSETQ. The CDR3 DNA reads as TGCGCCAGCAGACTTACCGCTAGTGGATCCTGCAATGAGCAGTTCTTC. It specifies CASRLTASGSCNEQFF.

The CDR3 spells CASSSGLAGGLAKNIQYF. The CDR3 DNA is TGCGCCAGCAGCTCGGGACTAGCGGGAGGGCTAGCCAAAAACATTCAGTACTTC. The J gene is TRBJ2-4, the V gene TRBV5-1; 16 nucleotides line up with TRBD2. The CDR3 is 18 residues long. After removal of 3 bases from V and 0 bases from J, the junction contained 3 bases not matched to a gene. Germline V gives CDR1 SGHRS, CDR2 YFSETQ.